This TCR beta chain was retrieved from a study of PD-1 blockade in mismatch repair-deficient tumors. Using immunoSEQ multiplex PCR, the repertoire was profiled, and TCRdb retains in-frame clones only, with some absent. The profile shows around 37,000 clones, approximately 83% of them singletons. Trimming stripped 6 bases from V and 0 bases from J, with 15 bases between. Germline V lookup: CDR1 MDHEN, CDR2 SYDVKM. This CDR3 has 16 amino acids. The sequence derives from an adult with mismatch repair-deficient cancer. The V call is TRBV28, the J call TRBJ2-1; TRBD2 might be the D (6 bases). The source was PBMCs, collected 38 to 40 weeks after starting pembrolizumab. CDR3 sequence (DNA): TGTGCCAGCAGCATCGGCGTAGCGGCCTCCTACAATGAGCAGTTCTTC. Protein: CASSIGVAASYNEQFF.